This TCR beta chain came from a study of cytomegalovirus exposure and HLA in healthy donors. The PCR used 60 Vbeta and 13 Jbeta primers. The assay was immunoSEQ multiplex PCR, and TCRdb's table has in-frame clones only and misses some. Here the sample spans about 86,000 clones, 75% to 80% being singletons. The CDR3 is made up of 15 amino acids. The V gene's germline CDR1 is SGHRS and CDR2 YFSETQ. The V end was cut by 4 bases, the J end by 6 bases, with 20 bases between. The sequence was collected from a female donor in good health and CMV-seronegative. J is TRBJ2-7 and V is TRBV5-1; TRBD2 might be the D (5 bases). Sequenced input: PBMCs. The CDR3 sequence is CASSPYTPEAGEQYF. DNA of the CDR3: TGCGCCAGCAGCCCTTACACACCGGAGGCCGGCGAGCAGTACTTC.